Listed below are T cell receptor beta chains from one sample, sequenced in a study of blood T cell repertoires in COVID-19. Clones were sequenced by immunoSEQ multiplex PCR, and TCRdb holds only the in-frame ones, with some missing. The sample holds roughly 120,000 clones, approximately 81% seen once. The sample consisted of peripheral blood. The receptors derive from a man aged 80 or over with COVID-19, enrolled during active disease. CDR3s include the opening cysteine and the closing phenylalanine or tryptophan. Each record gives: V gene, clone size, D gene, J gene, CDR3 DNA, CDR3 protein. A D gene is named only where the DNA matches it firmly. Rows give clone size only sometimes, using once, few, many, or a class for an expanded clone.

>TRBV19|-|-|TRBJ1-1
TGTGCCTCGGGGAGGGGGGCAAGGACTGAAGCTTTCTTT
CASGRGARTEAFF
>TRBV19|-|TRBD1|TRBJ1-5
TGTGCCAGTAGTATTCGTCAGGGGGCTCAGCCCCAGCATTTT
CASSIRQGAQPQHF
>TRBV2|few|TRBD1|TRBJ1-5
TGTGCCAGCAGTGATCGACAGGGGATTCAGCCCCAGCATTTT
CASSDRQGIQPQHF
>TRBV4-3|-|TRBD2|TRBJ2-7
TGCGCCAGCAGCCAAGAGACTAGCGGGGTCTACGAGCAGTACTTC
CASSQETSGVYEQYF
>TRBV5-1|-|TRBD2|TRBJ2-1
TGCGCCAGCAGCCAACTTGCCCCGGGAGGAACCTTCGAGCAGTTCTTC
CASSQLAPGGTFEQFF
>TRBV6-2/TRBV6-3|-|TRBD2|TRBJ2-3
TGTGCCAGCAGTTACCTTCCTAGCGGGAGGAGTGTAGATACGCAGTATTTT
CASSYLPSGRSVDTQYF
>TRBV5-1|-|TRBD1|TRBJ1-5
TGCGCCAGCAGCTTGGGCGACAGGGGGCTGGGTCAGCCCCAGCATTTT
CASSLGDRGLGQPQHF
>TRBV9|-|TRBD2|TRBJ2-3
TGTGCCAGCAGTCCACTTAACCCGGGACTAGCGGGTTCCGCCACAGATACGCAGTATTTT
CASSPLNPGLAGSATDTQYF
>TRBV6-1|-|-|TRBJ1-6
TGTGCCAGCAGTGACACCTATAATTCACCCCTCCACTTT
CASSDTYNSPLHF
>TRBV2|-|TRBD1|TRBJ2-3
TGTGCCAGCAAGTTGGGACAGGGTAAGGCAGATACGCAGTATTTT
CASKLGQGKADTQYF
>TRBV21-1|-|-|TRBJ2-4
TGTGCCAGCAGCAATCAAGGGGACGGGGGAGACAAAAACATTCAGTACTTC
CASSNQGDGGDKNIQYF
>TRBV19|-|-|TRBJ1-3
TGTGCCAGTAGTATCTGGGGGCGAGGCGGAAACACCATATATTTT
CASSIWGRGGNTIYF
>TRBV5-1|once|-|TRBJ1-1
TGCGCCAGCAGCTTGGCCGTACAGGGTGGTAGGAACACTGAAGCTTTCTTT
CASSLAVQGGRNTEAFF
>TRBV28|-|TRBD2|TRBJ2-7
TGTGCCAGCAGTTTACGGGGGGACGGTTACGAGCAGTACTTC
CASSLRGDGYEQYF
>TRBV15|-|-|TRBJ1-5
TGTGCCACCAGCAGAGGGGGCAGTCAGTCCAATCAGCCCCAGCATTTT
CATSRGGSQSNQPQHF
>TRBV4-2|-|TRBD2|TRBJ2-7
TGTGCCAGCAGCCTGCAGGCTAGCGGGAGTTTAGAAGGGCCCTACGAGCAGTACTTC
CASSLQASGSLEGPYEQYF
>TRBV28|many|-|TRBJ1-2
TGTGCCGCGGGACGGCCCGCTAACTATGGCTACACCTTC
CAAGRPANYGYTF
>TRBV3-1/TRBV3-2|-|-|TRBJ1-4
TGTGCCAGCAGCCAAGAGGTAGTCAGGGTAAATGAAAAACTGTTTTTT
CASSQEVVRVNEKLFF
>TRBV7-2|-|TRBD1|TRBJ2-7
TGTGCCAGCAGCCAGGACAGGGGGGGCCTACGAGTGCTCTTC
CASSQDRGGLRVLF
>TRBV4-2|-|TRBD1|TRBJ1-2
TGTGCCAGCAGCCGAGACGGACAGGGTTCGAACTATGGCTACACCTTC
CASSRDGQGSNYGYTF
>TRBV19|-|-|TRBJ2-5
TGTGCCAGTAGGGCCGGAGGATGGGAGACCCAGTACTTC
CASRAGGWETQYF
>TRBV3-1/TRBV3-2|-|TRBD2|TRBJ2-5
TGTGCCAGCAGCCAGACTAGCGGCGTAGAGACCCAGTACTTC
CASSQTSGVETQYF
>TRBV5-4|-|-|TRBJ2-1
TGTGCCAGCAGCTCTAGAGATGAGCAGTTCTTC
CASSSRDEQFF
>TRBV21-1|-|-|TRBJ2-2
TGTGCCAGCAGCAAAGCCAGAACAGGGGGCCCCCACACCGGGGAGCTGTTTTTT
CASSKARTGGPHTGELFF
>TRBV7-2|-|TRBD1|TRBJ2-7
TGTGCCAGCAGTCGGACAGGGGGGGTCTACGAGCAGTACTTC
CASSRTGGVYEQYF
>TRBV21-1|-|-|TRBJ2-7
TGTGCCAGCAGCAAGATCCGACAGGCCCGAGGAGAGCAGTACTTC
CASSKIRQARGEQYF
>TRBV28|-|TRBD1|TRBJ2-7
TGTGCCAGCAGCCGGGGGACAGGGAGCTCCTACGAGCAGTACTTC
CASSRGTGSSYEQYF
>TRBV7-8|few|TRBD1|TRBJ2-1
TGTGCCAGCAGCTCCTTTGGGACAGGTGGGCCTTACAATGAGCAGTTCTTC
CASSSFGTGGPYNEQFF
>TRBV6-5|-|-|TRBJ2-1
TGTGCCAGCCGGGACTCAGTCCACAATGAGCAGTTCTTC
CASRDSVHNEQFF
>TRBV5-1|-|TRBD2|TRBJ2-1
TGCGCCAGCAGCTTGGTCCCACTAGCGGGAGCCCTCAATGAGCAGTTCTTC
CASSLVPLAGALNEQFF
>TRBV30|few|-|TRBJ1-1
TGTGCCTGGAGCCGGGGGGAGAGGAAAGCTTTCTTT
CAWSRGERKAFF
>TRBV18|-|-|TRBJ2-1
TGTGCCAGCTCAATCAGGGTATACAATGAGCAGTTCTTC
CASSIRVYNEQFF
>TRBV6-5|few|-|TRBJ2-1
TGTGCCAGCAGTTACTCGGGGGCCCGGGCCGTTGAGCAGTTCTTC
CASSYSGARAVEQFF
>TRBV27|few|TRBD2|TRBJ2-1
TGTGCCAGCAGTCCTAGCGGGAGGTCCCAGTTCTTC
CASSPSGRSQFF
>TRBV6-1|-|-|TRBJ1-5
TGTGCCAGCAGTGGAGAAACAGGGTATAGCAATCAGCCCCAGCATTTT
CASSGETGYSNQPQHF
>TRBV5-7|once|-|TRBJ1-1
TGTGCCAGCAGCTTGACCGGGAAGGACAGATCGAACACTGAAGCTTTCTTT
CASSLTGKDRSNTEAFF
>TRBV6-5|-|TRBD1|TRBJ1-2
TGTGCCAGCAGTTACTTGGGCCAGGGGGGCTATGGCTACACCTTC
CASSYLGQGGYGYTF
>TRBV7-2|few|-|TRBJ1-6
TGTGCTGGCGGAGGGGGGGGTAGCTCACCCCTCCACTTT
CAGGGGGSSPLHF
>TRBV3-1/TRBV3-2|-|-|TRBJ1-2
TGTGCCAGCAGCCAGGAGGAGAGGGGCTACACCTTC
CASSQEERGYTF
>TRBV7-9|-|TRBD2|TRBJ2-7
TGTGCCAGCAGCCCCCGACTAGCGGGAGCGGTCGAGCAGTACTTC
CASSPRLAGAVEQYF
>TRBV7-8|-|TRBD2|TRBJ2-5
TGTGCCAGCAGCCAAGGGACTAGCGGTCAGGACTTC
CASSQGTSGQDF
>TRBV2|-|TRBD2|TRBJ2-2
TGTGCCAGCAGGGGTTCTAGCGGGATTAACGGGGAGCTGTTTTTT
CASRGSSGINGELFF
>TRBV6-2/TRBV6-3|-|-|TRBJ1-1
TGTGCCAGCAGTAACGGAGGAGGGATGAACACTGAAGCTTTCTTT
CASSNGGGMNTEAFF
>TRBV5-1|-|TRBD2|TRBJ2-3
TGCGCCAGCAGCCCGGGACTAGTTATAGATACGCAGTATTTT
CASSPGLVIDTQYF
>TRBV2|-|TRBD1|TRBJ2-5
TGTGCCAGCAGTGAGAACCCCACAGGGGTGGGGACCCAGTACTTC
CASSENPTGVGTQYF
>TRBV6-1|few|-|TRBJ1-2
TGTGCCAGCAGTGAATTGGGCCAGAACCTGCTCTATGGCTACACCTTC
CASSELGQNLLYGYTF
>TRBV11-2|-|-|TRBJ2-3
TGTGCCAGCAGCTTTAACCTACCTAGCACAGATACGCAGTATTTT
CASSFNLPSTDTQYF
>TRBV7-3|few|TRBD1|TRBJ2-2
TGTGCCAGCAGCCCAGGGGGCATTGGCACCGGGGAGCTGTTTTTT
CASSPGGIGTGELFF
>TRBV4-3|-|TRBD1|TRBJ1-2
TGCGCCAGCAGCCAAGATGACGGACAGGGGAGGTATGGCTACACCTTC
CASSQDDGQGRYGYTF
>TRBV19|-|TRBD1|TRBJ2-2
TGTCCTTCAGGGGGTTGCGTGGAGCTGTTTTTT
CPSGGCVELFF